The clone carrying this T cell receptor beta chain has a count of ten or more. The antigen is undetermined. The CDR3 is made up of 14 amino acids. V trimming: 4 bases; J trimming: 4 bases; junction bases outside the gene matches: 6. The data derive from a study of Graves' ophthalmopathy and Graves' hyperthyroidism. General observations from the study: Most expanded clonotypes from thyroid (those above 0.001 frequency) were also found in blood.

RNA transcripts provided the template for amplifying TCR beta CDR3 regions. First-round RT-PCR used HTBI primers; second-round multiplex PCR followed. In TCRdb, the multiplex PCR reads were re-called with MiXCR into one record per CDR3 protein. Counted here are around 26,000 distinct CDR3 sequences, about 50% occurring once; the ten biggest clones make up around 6.6%. The PBMCs had their origin in 10 ml of fresh peripheral blood. The source is an adult woman with stable Graves' hyperthyroidism. Sequencing was carried out using peripheral blood. The chain links TRBV12-3 or TRBV12-4 to TRBJ1-1; 7 positions agree with TRBD1. The CDR3: CASSSQGVRTEAFF. CDR3 coding DNA: TGTGCCAGCAGTTCCCAGGGGGTTCGCACTGAAGCTTTCTTT.